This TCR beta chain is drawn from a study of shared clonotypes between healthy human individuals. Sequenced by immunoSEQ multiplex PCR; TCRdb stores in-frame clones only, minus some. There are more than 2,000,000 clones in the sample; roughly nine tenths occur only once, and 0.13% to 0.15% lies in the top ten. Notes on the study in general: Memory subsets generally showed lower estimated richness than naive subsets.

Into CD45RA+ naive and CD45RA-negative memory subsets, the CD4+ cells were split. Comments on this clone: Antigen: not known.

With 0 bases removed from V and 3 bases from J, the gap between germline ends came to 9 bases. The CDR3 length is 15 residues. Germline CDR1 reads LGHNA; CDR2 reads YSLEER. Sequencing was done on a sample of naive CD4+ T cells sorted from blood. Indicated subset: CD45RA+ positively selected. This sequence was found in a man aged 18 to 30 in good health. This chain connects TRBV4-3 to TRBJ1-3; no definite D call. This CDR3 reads CASSQDMGSGNTIYF. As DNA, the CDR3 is TGCGCCAGCAGCCAAGATATGGGCAGTGGAAACACCATATATTTT.